This T cell receptor (beta chain) is from a study of identical twins. This clonotype was recorded once. Its antigen is as yet unknown. The study, taken as a whole, reports: Models came in too low on out-of-frame TCR alpha sharing in monozygotic twins. Reduced insertions were recorded for abundant cord blood beta clonotypes, with no such pattern in memory repertoires.

The V end was cut by 1 base, the J end by 5 bases, with 9 bases between. The CDR3 has 15 amino acids. Germline CDR1 PRHDT, CDR2 FYEKMQ (reference sequence). One entry per CDR3 protein, called by TCRdb with MiXCR from the 5' RACE reads. The table includes about 530,000 distinct CDR3 sequences, approximately 20% detected once. Another study also made use of these data, one on yellow fever vaccine responses in identical twins.

The chain is built from TRBV13 and TRBJ1-6; no reliable D call. The sample was CD4+ T cells sorted from blood. This clonotype originated in a woman aged 18-29 years in good health. CDR3 amino acids: CASSLVAADNSPLHF. The CDR3 bases are TGTGCCAGCAGCTTAGTAGCGGCAGATAATTCACCCCTCCACTTT.